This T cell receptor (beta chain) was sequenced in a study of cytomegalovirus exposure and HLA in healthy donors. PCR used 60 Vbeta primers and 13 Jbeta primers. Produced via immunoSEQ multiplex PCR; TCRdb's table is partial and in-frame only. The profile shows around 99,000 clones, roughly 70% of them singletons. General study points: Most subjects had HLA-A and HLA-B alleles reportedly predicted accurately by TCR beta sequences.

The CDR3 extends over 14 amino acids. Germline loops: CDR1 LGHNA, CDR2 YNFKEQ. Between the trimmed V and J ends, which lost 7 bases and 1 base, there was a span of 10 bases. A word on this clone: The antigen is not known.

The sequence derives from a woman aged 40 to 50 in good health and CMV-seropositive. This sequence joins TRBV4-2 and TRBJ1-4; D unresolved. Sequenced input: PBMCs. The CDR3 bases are TGTGCCAGCAAAGCGCGGGTAACTAATGAAAAACTGTTTTTT. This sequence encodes CASKARVTNEKLFF.